These 32 T cell receptor beta chains were all obtained from the same sample, sequenced in a study of blood T cell repertoires in COVID-19. The repertoire was sequenced with immunoSEQ multiplex PCR; TCRdb's copy has only in-frame clones and lacks some. The sample consists of about 430,000 clones, roughly 90% of them appearing once. Sequencing used PBMCs or T cells enriched from blood (not recorded which). These receptors all stem from a woman in her twenties or thirties with acute COVID-19.

The sample holds one count of this clone. J is TRBJ2-2 and V is TRBV19; TRBD2 might be the D (5 bases). Germline V gene data show CDR1 as LNHDA and CDR2 as SQIVND (reference sequence). Trimming took 3 bases from V and 6 from J, leaving 14 bases between them. The CDR3 sequence is 15 residues long. CDR3 nucleotide sequence: TGTGCCAGTAGTATGGAGGCAGCTCTTCCCGGGGAGCTGTTTTTT. Translating gives CASSMEAALPGELFF.

Here the CDR3 reads CASSYSDRVNEQYF. The CDR3 DNA reads TGTGCCAGCAGTTACTCGGACAGGGTGAACGAGCAGTACTTC. The rearrangement uses TRBV6-5 and TRBJ2-7, with TRBD1 matching over 8 bases. Germline V gene data show CDR1 as MNHEY and CDR2 as SVGAGI. The V and J ends lost 0 bases and 5 bases, in that order; junction bases with no gene match: 3. This CDR3 region has 14 residues.

The V and J genes are TRBV5-1 and TRBJ1-2; 8 bases match TRBD1. The CDR3 spans 14 residues. V dropped 3 bases and J dropped 6; count of bases not matched to a gene: 7. Germline loops: CDR1 SGHRS, CDR2 YFSETQ. DNA for the CDR3: TGCGCCAGCAGCTCTACAGGGGGACGGAATGGCTACACCTTC. Encoded protein: CASSSTGGRNGYTF.

V gene TRBV7-2 combines with J gene TRBJ2-7; a weak D match, TRBD2 (7 bases). The germline V gene encodes CDR1 SGHTA and CDR2 FQGNSA. The CDR3 is 13 amino acids. V was cut by 8 bases and J by 4 bases, with 15 bases left in between. In DNA, the CDR3 is TGTGCCAGCGGGGGGGCGACAGCTTACGAGCAGTACTTC. Encoded protein: CASGGATAYEQYF.

The rearrangement uses TRBV25-1 and TRBJ1-2, with D maybe TRBD1 (6 bases). Trimming shortened V by 7 bases and J by 8 bases, and 11 bases separated the two germline ends. This CDR3 is 11 amino acids long. Germline lookup yields CDR1 MGHDK and CDR2 SYGVNS. CDR3: CASNQGLGYTF. The CDR3 region has the DNA TGTGCCAGCAACCAGGGGTTAGGCTACACCTTC.

V gene TRBV29-1 combines with J gene TRBJ2-5; 8 positions match TRBD1. The CDR3 runs to 13 residues. V was pared by 5 bases and J by 6 bases, with 8 bases of the junction left unmatched. The germline gives CDR1 SQVTM, CDR2 ANQGSEA. The CDR3, as DNA: TGCAGCGTTTCGGCAGGGGGCGTGAAGACCCAGTACTTC. This gives the protein CSVSAGGVKTQYF.

This clone has only one observation. The CDR3 loop is CASSEVGGGSNEKLFF. The DNA for the CDR3 is TGTGCCAGCAGTGAAGTCGGCGGGGGTTCTAATGAAAAACTGTTTTTT. The chain carries TRBV2 and TRBJ1-4; the D gene is possibly TRBD1 (5 bases). This CDR3 region has 16 residues. V lost 1 base and J 3 bases, leaving 12 bases between the germline ends. Germline values: CDR1 SNHLY, CDR2 FYNNEI.

V is TRBV6-5 and J is TRBJ1-2; D is possibly TRBD1 (6 bases). From germline, CDR1 is MNHEY and CDR2 SVGAGI. Trimming stripped 7 bases from V and 8 bases from J, with 11 bases between. The CDR3 is made up of 11 amino acids. This CDR3 reads CASKSGEGYTF. The CDR3 DNA is TGTGCCAGCAAGTCAGGGGAAGGCTACACCTTC.

The V call is TRBV3-1 (or the pseudogene TRBV3-2), the J call TRBJ2-1; 7 nucleotides agree with TRBD1. Losses at the gene ends were 3 bases for V and 9 bases for J; bases not matched to a gene: 14. CDR3 length: 16 amino acids. Germline CDR1 is LGHDT and CDR2 is YNNKEL (reference sequence). The CDR3 nucleotides are TGTGCCAGCAGCCATTCCTCCAGGGGGATTTACGGTGAGCAGTTCTTC. It codes for CASSHSSRGIYGEQFF.

The gene calls are TRBV2 and TRBJ2-2; 10 positions match TRBD2. CDR1 and CDR2 (germline): SNHLY, FYNNEI. The CDR3 has 14 amino acids. The V gene end was trimmed by 5 bases and the J gene end by 7 bases; junction bases not matched to a gene: 4. The CDR3 region has the DNA TGTGCCAGCAGTAGCGGGGGGGCCTTCGGGGAGCTGTTTTTT. As protein: CASSSGGAFGELFF.

The chain recombines TRBV3-1 (or the pseudogene TRBV3-2) with TRBJ2-3; TRBD2 matches at 11 bases. The CDR3 is 14 amino acids. The germline CDR1 and CDR2 sequences are LGHDT and YNNKEL (reference sequence). Trimming at V came to 4 bases and at J to 4 bases, leaving 1 base not matched to a gene. The CDR3 DNA reads TGTGCCAGCAGCCTTAGCGGGGGGGCAGATACGCAGTATTTT. Translation: CASSLSGGADTQYF.

The rearrangement uses TRBV21-1 and TRBJ2-7; TRBD1 reflects the table's D call only, with no check against the DNA. TRBV21-1 is marked as a pseudogene. The CDR3 spans 17 residues. The CDR3 bases are TGTGCCAGCAGCAAATATAAGGACAGGGGACCAACCTACGAGCAGTACTTC. Translating it yields CASSKYKDRGPTYEQYF.

The gene calls are TRBV4-2 and TRBJ2-2, with D possibly TRBD1 on 5 matching bases. The germline V and J ends were trimmed by 0 bases and 4 bases, with 24 bases remaining between them. Germline CDR1 is LGHNA and CDR2 is YNFKEQ. The CDR3 consists of 20 residues. This CDR3 is CASSQDHLGRLNDRTGELFF. Here the CDR3 DNA reads TGTGCCAGCAGCCAAGATCATTTGGGGCGCCTCAACGATCGCACCGGGGAGCTGTTTTTT.

V is TRBV6-5 and J is TRBJ1-1, with D hard to call. This CDR3 contains 11 residues. The V gene lost 5 bases and the J gene lost 3 bases, with 4 bases spanning the gap. Germline CDR1 and CDR2: MNHEY and SVGAGI. This CDR3 reads CASSTHTEAFF. The DNA of the CDR3 is TGTGCCAGCAGTACACACACTGAAGCTTTCTTT.

In this sample, this clone turned up once. This chain links TRBV10-1 with TRBJ1-1, with 8 bases lining up with TRBD1. The ends lost 0 bases at V and 5 bases at J; junction bases unmatched: 8. Germline lookup yields CDR1 WNHNN and CDR2 SYGVQD (reference sequence). The CDR3 contains 16 residues. CDR3 bases: TGCGCCAGCAGTGAGTCTGCCGGACAGGGAAGGACTGAAGCTTTCTTT. Translating gives CASSESAGQGRTEAFF.

This chain joins TRBV7-9 and TRBJ1-5; D perhaps matches TRBD1 (6 bases). Trimming stripped 5 bases from V and 0 bases from J, with 23 bases between. This CDR3 spans 19 amino acids. Germline CDR1 SEHNR, CDR2 FQNEAQ (reference sequence). CDR3: CASSNGPGQTQNSNQPQHF. DNA of the CDR3: TGTGCCAGCAGCAACGGACCGGGACAAACTCAAAATAGCAATCAGCCCCAGCATTTT.

The chain recombines TRBV9 with TRBJ1-1, with 7 bases identical to TRBD1. Trimming cost V 3 bases and J 3 bases; bases outside gene matches: 8. This CDR3 spans 15 amino acids. Germline V gene lookup returns CDR1 SGDLS and CDR2 YYNGEE. The DNA of the CDR3 is TGTGCCAGCAGCGGGACGACAGGGCTAGACACTGAAGCTTTCTTT. Protein sequence: CASSGTTGLDTEAFF.

The table lists this clone with a few counts. V and J are TRBV27 and TRBJ1-6, with TRBD1 matching over 9 bases. After removal of 2 bases from V and 10 bases from J, the junction contained 3 bases not matched to a gene. Germline lookup yields CDR1 MNHEY and CDR2 SMNVEV (reference sequence). CDR3 size: 14 residues. The CDR3 DNA reads TGTGCCAGCAGTTTAAACAGGGGGCGCTCACCCCTCCACTTT. It translates to CASSLNRGRSPLHF.

V usage is TRBV9 and J usage is TRBJ2-7; possible D gene TRBD2, 5 bases. Per germline, CDR1 SGDLS and CDR2 YYNGEE. The CDR3 contains 11 residues. V shed 7 bases and J shed 2 bases, with 7 bases lying between them. The CDR3 region is CASGRAYEQYF. The CDR3 bases are TGTGCCAGCGGGAGAGCCTACGAGCAGTACTTC.

V and J are TRBV2 and TRBJ1-5, with a weak D call TRBD1 (5 bases). This CDR3 has 13 amino acids. Between the trimmed V and J ends, which lost 3 bases and 7 bases, there was a span of 10 bases. CDR1 and CDR2 from the germline V gene are SNHLY and FYNNEI. The DNA for the CDR3 is TGTGCCAGCAGTGAGGCCAGGGTCCAGCCCCAGCATTTT. Translating gives CASSEARVQPQHF.

The chain couples TRBV18 to TRBJ1-5; 8 bases agree with TRBD1. This CDR3 is 13 amino acids long. V shed 6 bases and J 7 bases; nucleotides not matched to a gene: 5. The V gene's germline CDR1 is KGHSH and CDR2 LQKENI. CDR3 sequence (DNA): TGTGCCAGCTCGGACAGGGAAGGGCAGCCCCAGCATTTT. It specifies CASSDREGQPQHF.

This clone was counted a few times. The chain joins TRBV13 to TRBJ2-2; possible D gene TRBD2, 6 bases. This CDR3 comprises 14 residues. V lost 8 bases to trimming and J lost 6 bases, with 16 bases between them. Per germline, CDR1 PRHDT and CDR2 FYEKMQ (reference sequence). In DNA form, the CDR3 reads TGTGCCAGCCATTACTGGGAGGCCGCCGGGGAGCTGTTTTTT. Translating gives CASHYWEAAGELFF.

The rearrangement joins TRBV7-2 to TRBJ2-7; 9 bases line up with TRBD1. Germline assignment: CDR1 SGHTA and CDR2 FQGNSA. This CDR3 spans 16 amino acids. V lost 0 bases to trimming and J lost 3 bases; unmatched junction nucleotides: 6. The CDR3 DNA reads TGTGCCAGCAGCTTAGCGCCCGGGACAGGGTACTACGAGCAGTACTTC. Amino acids: CASSLAPGTGYYEQYF.

The V and J genes are TRBV14 and TRBJ1-2, with 11 positions matching TRBD1. V was pared by 1 base and J by 5 bases, with 6 bases of the junction left unmatched. CDR1 SGHDN and CDR2 FVKESK come from the germline V gene. The CDR3 sequence is 16 residues long. The CDR3 region is CASSQVGTGGRYGYTF. The CDR3 DNA reads TGTGCCAGCAGCCAAGTAGGGACAGGGGGTCGATATGGCTACACCTTC.

This clone has a single count. V gene TRBV29-1 combines with J gene TRBJ1-1; perhaps TRBD1 as D (5 bases). The V and J ends lost 0 bases and 8 bases respectively, with 19 bases between them. The CDR3 loop spans 15 amino acids. Per germline, CDR1 SQVTM and CDR2 ANQGSEA. This CDR3 is CSVEDPGRAKIEAFF. CDR3 bases: TGCAGCGTTGAAGATCCGGGCAGGGCCAAGATCGAAGCTTTCTTT.

The chain has TRBV7-3 and TRBJ2-2; D is unresolved. V lost 2 bases to trimming and J lost 3 bases, with 10 bases between them. Germline V gene data show CDR1 as SGHTA and CDR2 as FQGTGA. The CDR3 has 15 residues. CDR3 amino acids: CASSLEARDTGELFF. The CDR3 bases are TGTGCCAGCAGCTTAGAGGCCCGAGACACCGGGGAGCTGTTTTTT.

J is TRBJ1-6 and V is TRBV18; 7 bases agree with TRBD1. The CDR3 runs 15 residues. CDR1 and CDR2 (germline): KGHSH, LQKENI. Trimming removed 6 bases from V and 7 bases from J; junction bases left unmatched: 9. The CDR3, as DNA: TGTGCCAGCTCGGGGCGGCAGGGGGTAAATTCACCCCTCCACTTT. Protein sequence: CASSGRQGVNSPLHF.

The V and J genes are TRBV20-1 and TRBJ2-1, with D unclear. Germline CDR1 DFQATT, CDR2 SNEGSKA (reference sequence). The CDR3 is made up of 12 amino acids. V lost 3 bases, J lost 6 bases, and 9 bases lay in between. The CDR3 nucleotides are TGCAGTGCTAGTAGAGGTAGCAATGAGCAGTTCTTC. This gives the protein CSASRGSNEQFF.

The chain recombines TRBV7-2 with TRBJ2-7; the D gene is possibly TRBD1 (5 bases). Trimming cost V 1 base and J 0 bases, with 16 bases left between them. From germline, CDR1 is SGHTA and CDR2 FQGNSA. This CDR3 contains 17 residues. The CDR3 protein is CASSLGWRRQSSYEQYF. Written as DNA, the CDR3 is TGTGCCAGCAGCTTAGGTTGGCGACGACAGAGCTCCTACGAGCAGTACTTC.

The J gene is TRBJ1-4, the V gene TRBV19, with 10 bases that match TRBD1. In germline, CDR1 is LNHDA, CDR2 SQIVND (reference sequence). The CDR3 is made up of 12 amino acids. The CDR3 DNA sequence: TGTGCTAGGGGACAGGGGCGCGAAAAACTGTTTTTT. Its protein product is CARGQGREKLFF.

Worth noting for this clone: One end of the junction does not line up with germline, which may come from a read error. This chain uses TRBV6-5 with TRBJ1-1, with D unclear. CDR3 size: 13 residues. Per germline, CDR1 MNHEY and CDR2 SVGAGI. CDR3 sequence reads: CASQQVPNAAETF. CDR3 nucleotides: TGTGCCAGCCAACAAGTGCCCAACGCGGCCGAGACGTTT.

V and J are TRBV7-2 and TRBJ1-3; tentatively, D is TRBD1 (6 bases). V lost 2 bases and J lost 2, with 16 bases in between. Germline V lookup: CDR1 SGHTA, CDR2 FQGNSA. CDR3 length: 17 residues. DNA of the CDR3: TGTGCCAGCAGCTTACTGTCTTCGGGGGGGCCTGGAAACACCATATATTTT. It yields the protein CASSLLSSGGPGNTIYF.